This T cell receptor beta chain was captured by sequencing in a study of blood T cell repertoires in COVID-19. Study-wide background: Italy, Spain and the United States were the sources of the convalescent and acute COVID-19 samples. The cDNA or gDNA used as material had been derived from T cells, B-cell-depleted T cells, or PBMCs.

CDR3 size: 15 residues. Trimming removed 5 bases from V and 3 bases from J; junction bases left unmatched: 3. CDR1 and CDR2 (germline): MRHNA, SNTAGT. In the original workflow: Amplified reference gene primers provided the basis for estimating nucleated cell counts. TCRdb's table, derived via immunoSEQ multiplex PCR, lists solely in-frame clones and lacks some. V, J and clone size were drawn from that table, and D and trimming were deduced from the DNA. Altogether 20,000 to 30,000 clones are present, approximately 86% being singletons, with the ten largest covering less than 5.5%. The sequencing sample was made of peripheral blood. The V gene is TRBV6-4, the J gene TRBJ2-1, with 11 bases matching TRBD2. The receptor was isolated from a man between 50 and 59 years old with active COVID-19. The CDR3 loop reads CASSRGTSGYNEQFF. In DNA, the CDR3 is TGTGCCAGCAGTCGTGGGACTAGCGGCTACAATGAGCAGTTCTTC.